This record covers a single T cell receptor (beta chain). Germline V gene sequence: CDR1 LGHDT, CDR2 YNNKEL (reference sequence). Unmatched junction bases numbered 1, after V lost 4 bases and J lost 0 bases. CDR3 length: 15 residues. The data derive from a study of blood T cell repertoires in COVID-19. Across the study: Researchers got acute and convalescent COVID-19 samples from the United States, Italy and Spain. In each case, the material was cDNA or gDNA derived from T cells, B-cell-depleted T cells, or PBMCs.

As handled by the study authors: Counts of nucleated cells, estimated from reference gene primer amplification, were obtained. Measured with immunoSEQ multiplex PCR; TCRdb has only the in-frame clones, and not every one. The V and J calls and the clone size are those of that table, but D and trimming were determined from the DNA. This sample has fewer than 400,000 clones, with 85% found just once. The chain combines TRBV3-1 (or the pseudogene TRBV3-2) with TRBJ2-1; 9 bases are shared with TRBD2. The receptor was isolated from a young woman with acute or convalescent COVID-19. Sequencing used peripheral blood. This chain's CDR3 is CASSRTSDSYNEQFF. The CDR3 nucleotides read TGTGCCAGCAGCCGGACTAGCGACTCCTACAATGAGCAGTTCTTC.